Following are 13 T cell receptor beta chains from one sample sequenced in a study of blood T cell repertoires in COVID-19. Clones were read by immunoSEQ multiplex PCR, and TCRdb kept only the in-frame ones, dropping some. The sample has 30,000 to 40,000 clones, over 70% seen once. What was sequenced was peripheral blood. All receptors derive from a man older than 75 with acute or convalescent COVID-19.

As for this clone: The same CDR3 is also encoded by other DNA sequences in this sample. The chain links TRBV6-5 to TRBJ2-1; D may be TRBD2 (6 bases). This CDR3 has 14 amino acids. V lost 2 bases and J 9 bases, leaving 14 bases between the germline ends. Per the germline V gene, CDR1 is MNHEY and CDR2 is SVGAGI. CDR3 loop: CASSYATGDGEQFF. DNA for the CDR3: TGTGCCAGCAGTTACGCGACGGGAGATGGTGAGCAGTTCTTC.

This clone was counted only a few times. The V gene is TRBV12-3 or TRBV12-4, the J gene TRBJ1-2; a possible D gene is TRBD1 (5 bases). Trimming pared 8 bases from V and 1 base from J, leaving 8 bases between. This CDR3 contains 12 residues. CDR3 sequence: CASADNNYGYTF. CDR3 coding DNA: TGTGCCAGCGCGGACAATAACTATGGCTACACCTTC.

In this sample, this clone turned up a few times. The chain recombines TRBV5-5 with TRBJ2-7; tentatively, D is TRBD1 (6 bases). V gave up 0 bases and J gave up 6 bases, with 10 bases separating them. The CDR3 totals 13 residues. Germline values: CDR1 SGHKS, CDR2 YYEKEE (reference sequence). In nucleotides, the CDR3 is TGTGCCAGCAGCTTGGCCCAGGGGTTCGAGCAGTACTTC. Translating gives CASSLAQGFEQYF.

The V gene is TRBV18, the J gene TRBJ2-2, with a tentative D call TRBD1 (6 bases). The CDR3 loop spans 16 amino acids. Germline values: CDR1 KGHSH, CDR2 LQKENI. Trimming left V 0 bases short and J 1 base short, with 9 bases between. This chain's CDR3 is CASSPPEQGNTGELFF. The CDR3 DNA follows: TGTGCCAGCTCACCACCGGAACAGGGGAACACCGGGGAGCTGTTTTTT.

The V gene is TRBV9, the J gene TRBJ2-1; 11 bases map to TRBD2. CDR3 length equals 15 residues. Germline loops: CDR1 SGDLS, CDR2 YYNGEE. The V segment lost 4 bases and the J segment 8 bases; nucleotides outside the gene matches: 8. CDR3 loop: CASSPSSGGRDEQFF. The CDR3 DNA reads as TGTGCCAGCAGCCCCTCTAGCGGGGGGAGGGATGAGCAGTTCTTC.

The V and J genes are TRBV11-1 and TRBJ1-4; 9 nucleotides line up with TRBD1. The germline V gene encodes CDR1 SGHAT and CDR2 FQDESV (reference sequence). The V gene end was trimmed by 5 bases and the J gene end by 8 bases; junction bases not matched to a gene: 6. CDR3 length: 14 amino acids. The CDR3 DNA reads as TGTGCCAGCAGCCGGACAGGGGAAGGGGAAAAACTGTTTTTT. Its protein is CASSRTGEGEKLFF.

CDR3 amino acids: CASGPPNRLVEETQYF. As DNA, the CDR3 is TGTGCCAGCGGACCCCCTAATCGACTAGTCGAAGAGACCCAGTACTTC. V is TRBV3-1 (or the pseudogene TRBV3-2) and J is TRBJ2-5; tentatively, D is TRBD2 (6 bases). The CDR3 runs 16 residues. The V gene lost 8 bases and the J gene lost 3 bases, with 22 bases spanning the gap. Per the germline V gene, CDR1 is LGHDT and CDR2 is YNNKEL (reference sequence).

This chain uses TRBV6-2 or TRBV6-3 with TRBJ1-5; 8 bases map to TRBD1. The CDR3 totals 15 residues. In germline, CDR1 is MNHEY, CDR2 SVGEGT. Trimming took 6 bases from V and 4 from J; bases not matched to a gene: 8. The CDR3 sequence is CASSRTGLVNQPQHF. In DNA form, the CDR3 reads TGTGCCAGCAGCCGGACAGGGCTGGTGAATCAGCCCCAGCATTTT.

DNA of the CDR3: TGTGCCAGCTCGGTGGAGGTCGAGCAGTACTTC. Its protein product is CASSVEVEQYF. V and J are TRBV18 and TRBJ2-7, with a tentative D call TRBD2 (5 bases). Germline V CDR1 and CDR2: KGHSH, LQKENI. This CDR3 comprises 11 residues. V was trimmed by 6 bases and J by 6 bases, leaving 9 bases between them.

CDR3 sequence: CASSLRGLKYEQYF. The CDR3 region has the DNA TGTGCCAGCAGCTTAAGGGGTTTAAAATACGAGCAGTACTTC. The gene calls are TRBV5-6 and TRBJ2-7; TRBD1 is a possible D gene (5 bases). This CDR3 has 14 residues. V was clipped by 2 bases and J by 4 bases, with 13 bases between them. CDR1 and CDR2 from the germline V gene are SGHDT and YYEEEE.

The chain employs TRBV5-5 and TRBJ2-3; maybe TRBD2 (5 bases). The CDR3 length is 13 residues. Deletions cut 0 bases from V and 5 bases from J, with 7 bases between. Germline V lookup: CDR1 SGHKS, CDR2 YYEKEE (reference sequence). The CDR3 sequence: CASSLASGDTQYF. The CDR3 bases are TGTGCCAGCAGCTTGGCCAGCGGAGATACGCAGTATTTT.

The J gene is TRBJ1-5, the V gene TRBV19, with TRBD1 identical over 12 bases. Germline-derived CDR1 and CDR2 are LNHDA and SQIVND (reference sequence). The CDR3 consists of 19 residues. The V segment lost 7 bases and the J segment 6 bases; nucleotides outside the gene matches: 19. CDR3 sequence (DNA): TGTGCCAGTACTAAGGGCGGGACAGGGGGCGTCTACACCCTTCAGCCCCAGCATTTT. Encoded protein: CASTKGGTGGVYTLQPQHF.

For the CDR3, the DNA is TGTGCCAGCAGCATTCGACAGGGGGGTTTTAATGGCTACACCTTC. It specifies CASSIRQGGFNGYTF. The chain couples TRBV7-6 to TRBJ1-2, with TRBD1 matching over 9 bases. The CDR3 is 15 amino acids. CDR1 is SGHVS, CDR2 FNYEAQ, per germline. The V segment lost 5 bases and the J segment 6 bases; nucleotides outside the gene matches: 10.